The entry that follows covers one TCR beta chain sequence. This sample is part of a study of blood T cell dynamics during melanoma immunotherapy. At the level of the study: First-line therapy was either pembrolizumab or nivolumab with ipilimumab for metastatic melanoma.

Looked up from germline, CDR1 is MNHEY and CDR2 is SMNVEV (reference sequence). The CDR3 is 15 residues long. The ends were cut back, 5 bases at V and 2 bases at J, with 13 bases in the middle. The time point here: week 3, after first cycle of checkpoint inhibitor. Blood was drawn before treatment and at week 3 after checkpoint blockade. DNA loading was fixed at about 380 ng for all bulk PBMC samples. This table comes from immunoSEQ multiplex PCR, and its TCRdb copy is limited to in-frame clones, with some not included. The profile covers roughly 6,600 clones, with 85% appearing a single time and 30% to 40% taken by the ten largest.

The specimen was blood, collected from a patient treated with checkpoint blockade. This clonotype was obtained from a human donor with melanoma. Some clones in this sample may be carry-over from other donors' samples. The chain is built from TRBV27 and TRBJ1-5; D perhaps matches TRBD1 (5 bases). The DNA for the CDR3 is TGTGCCAGCAGTCCAGGATGGGGCCGCAATCAGCCCCAGCATTTT. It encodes CASSPGWGRNQPQHF.